This TCR beta chain was recovered during a study of long-term antiretroviral therapy in people with HIV. Sequencing relied on immunoSEQ assay v3.0, run at survey level. The repertoire was sequenced with immunoSEQ multiplex PCR; TCRdb's copy has only in-frame clones and lacks some. The data contain approximately 17,000 clones, more than 65% of them singletons. Of note for this clone: Its specificity is unknown.

Study-level results: Narrower CDR3 length ranges marked HIV repertoires relative to controls.

The trim removed 5 bases at V and 3 bases at J, leaving 7 bases unmatched. The CDR3 spans 15 residues. CDR1 LNHDA and CDR2 SQIVND come from the germline V gene (reference sequence). The sample here was unsorted PBMCs, taken about 1.3 years before starting antiretroviral therapy. The J gene is TRBJ1-2, the V gene TRBV19; 9 bases line up with TRBD1. The receptor was isolated from a man under 40 with HIV. The CDR3 nucleotides read TGTGCCAGTAGTCAGCTGACAGGGGGGGACTATGGCTACACCTTC. It specifies CASSQLTGGDYGYTF.